This passage covers 30 T cell receptor beta chains from one sample sequenced in a study of blood T cell repertoires in COVID-19. Assay: immunoSEQ multiplex PCR; the TCRdb copy retains only in-frame clones and omits some. The sample records about 120,000 clones, roughly 87% being singletons. Sequencing was carried out using peripheral blood. All receptors derive from an elderly man with active or convalescent COVID-19.

The chain couples TRBV5-1 to TRBJ1-2, with 7 nucleotides matching TRBD1. CDR3 size: 18 residues. CDR1 is SGHRS, CDR2 YFSETQ, per germline. Losses at the gene ends were 1 base for V and 5 bases for J; bases not matched to a gene: 17. CDR3 sequence reads: CASSLLAGQFPSRYGYTF. CDR3 nucleotides: TGCGCCAGCAGCTTGCTGGCGGGACAGTTCCCGAGTCGTTATGGCTACACCTTC.

V and J are TRBV24-1 and TRBJ2-2, with D tentatively TRBD2 (5 bases). V was pared by 10 bases and J by 4 bases, with 18 bases between. The CDR3 sequence is 15 residues long. Germline V gene data show CDR1 as KGHDR and CDR2 as SFDVKD. CDR3 region: CATESGRVRTGELFF. The CDR3 nucleotides read TGTGCCACGGAGTCGGGGAGAGTGCGCACCGGGGAGCTGTTTTTT.

V and J are TRBV6-2 or TRBV6-3 and TRBJ1-5; D gene unclear. The CDR3 is 16 residues long. Germline V gene lookup returns CDR1 MNHEY and CDR2 SVGEGT. Trimming stripped 2 bases from V and 0 bases from J, with 11 bases between. The CDR3 sequence is CASSYTGIYSNQPQHF. The CDR3 DNA reads TGTGCCAGCAGTTACACCGGGATCTATAGCAATCAGCCCCAGCATTTT.

This clone was detected a few times. V and J are TRBV6-5 and TRBJ1-2; 7 nucleotides match TRBD1. CDR1 is MNHEY, CDR2 SVGAGI, per germline. The junction had 6 bases not matched to a gene; V was cut back by 6 bases and J by 8 bases. The length of the CDR3 is 12 residues. The CDR3 DNA sequence: TGTGCCAGCAGGACAGGGCCCTGGGGCTACACCTTC. It yields the protein CASRTGPWGYTF.

The rearrangement uses TRBV7-2 and TRBJ2-2; 10 nucleotides line up with TRBD1. Losses at the gene ends were 1 base for V and 6 bases for J; bases not matched to a gene: 2. CDR1 and CDR2 (germline): SGHTA, FQGNSA. The CDR3 extends over 15 amino acids. As DNA, the CDR3 is TGTGCCAGCAGCTTAGGTGGGACAGGGGCCGGGGAGCTGTTTTTT. This sequence encodes CASSLGGTGAGELFF.

The V gene is TRBV7-3, the J gene TRBJ2-2; 8 nucleotides align to TRBD2. This CDR3 is built from 15 residues. V gave up 2 bases and J gave up 4 bases; unmatched junction bases: 3. Looked up from germline, CDR1 is SGHTA and CDR2 is FQGTGA. CDR3 DNA sequence: TGTGCCAGCAGCTTATATCGGGAGGGCACCGGGGAGCTGTTTTTT. Protein: CASSLYREGTGELFF.

This clone appeared a single time. The CDR3 reads CSVASRDRNYGYTF. As DNA, the CDR3 is TGCAGCGTTGCGTCTCGGGACAGGAACTATGGCTACACCTTC. The V gene is TRBV29-1, the J gene TRBJ1-2, with 8 nucleotides matching TRBD1. This CDR3 is built from 14 residues. The germline CDR1 and CDR2 sequences are SQVTM and ANQGSEA. J gave up 2 bases and V 4 bases, and 6 bases lay outside the gene matches.

CDR3 in amino acids: CASSPRQGAYNEQFF. The DNA for the CDR3 is TGTGCCAGCAGCCCCCGACAGGGGGCCTACAATGAGCAGTTCTTC. This chain links TRBV11-3 with TRBJ2-1; 9 positions agree with TRBD1. The germline V gene has CDR1 SGHNT and CDR2 YENEEA. The CDR3 runs 15 residues. V dropped 5 bases and J dropped 2; count of bases not matched to a gene: 4.

CDR3 sequence: CASSLGLASTDTQYF. The CDR3 nucleotides are TGTGCCAGCAGCTTGGGACTAGCTAGCACAGATACGCAGTATTTT. The rearrangement links TRBV5-4 to TRBJ2-3; TRBD2 agrees at 7 bases. CDR3 size: 15 residues. Germline V gives CDR1 SGHNT, CDR2 YYREEE (reference sequence). V shed 0 bases, J shed 0 bases, and the junction held 1 base outside the gene matches.

This clone appeared once. This chain links TRBV6-5 with TRBJ2-1, with 8 bases identical to TRBD2. The V and J ends lost 7 bases and 8 bases, in that order; junction bases with no gene match: 13. Per the germline V gene, CDR1 is MNHEY and CDR2 is SVGAGI. The CDR3 extends over 15 amino acids. DNA of the CDR3: TGTGCCAGCAACCCCGCCGGGGGGGTGGGGGATGAGCAGTTCTTC. Residues: CASNPAGGVGDEQFF.

The V call is TRBV9, the J call TRBJ1-2; 11 nucleotides line up with TRBD1. The junction had 11 bases not matched to a gene; V was cut back by 4 bases and J by 6 bases. The V gene's germline CDR1 is SGDLS and CDR2 YYNGEE. The CDR3 length is 16 residues. The CDR3 spells CASSPGTGGMKNGYTF. The CDR3 nucleotides are TGTGCCAGCAGCCCAGGGACAGGGGGAATGAAGAATGGCTACACCTTC.

This clone was seen just once. Other nucleotide sequences from this sample produce the same CDR3. The V call is TRBV7-2, the J call TRBJ1-1; maybe TRBD1 (6 bases). V lost 2 bases, J lost 5 bases, and 9 bases lay in between. The CDR3 sequence is 13 residues long. Germline V gives CDR1 SGHTA, CDR2 FQGNSA. The CDR3 spells CASSLTQGTEAFF. The CDR3 DNA sequence: TGTGCCAGCAGCTTAACGCAGGGGACTGAAGCTTTCTTT.

Only one count was recorded for this clone. This chain uses TRBV5-5 with TRBJ1-2; 7 nucleotides match TRBD1. The CDR3 consists of 17 residues. Germline V gene lookup returns CDR1 SGHKS and CDR2 YYEKEE (reference sequence). V lost 2 bases to trimming and J lost 4 bases; unmatched junction nucleotides: 14. The CDR3 sequence is CASSFTSAAGDSYGYTF. The CDR3 DNA reads as TGTGCCAGCAGCTTCACCTCGGCGGCCGGGGACAGCTATGGCTACACCTTC.

The chain links TRBV28 to TRBJ2-2, with D maybe TRBD1 (6 bases). Germline loops: CDR1 MDHEN, CDR2 SYDVKM. The CDR3 totals 13 residues. The V end was cut by 8 bases, the J end by 4 bases, with 11 bases between. The CDR3 nucleotides read TGTGCCAGCTCGGGACAATCCACCGGGGAGCTGTTTTTT. It codes for CASSGQSTGELFF.

This chain connects TRBV7-2 to TRBJ2-1; D gene ambiguous. Trimming took 1 base from V and 8 from J, leaving 15 bases between them. This CDR3 contains 15 residues. Germline values: CDR1 SGHTA, CDR2 FQGNSA. The CDR3 loop is CASSLVSSSGDEQFF. CDR3 DNA sequence: TGTGCCAGCAGCTTAGTTAGCTCGAGTGGCGATGAGCAGTTCTTC.

The V gene is TRBV5-1, the J gene TRBJ2-7; D is unclear. Germline V gene lookup returns CDR1 SGHRS and CDR2 YFSETQ. The CDR3 contains 15 residues. V lost 0 bases and J 0 bases, leaving 10 bases between the germline ends. DNA for the CDR3: TGCGCCAGCAGCTTGGGCCCTACCGGCTCCTACGAGCAGTACTTC. As protein: CASSLGPTGSYEQYF. Full variable domain (missing parts from reference TRBV5-1 and TRBJ2-7): KAGVTQTPRYLIKTRGQQVTLSCSPISGHRSVSWYQQTPGQGLQFLFEYFSETQRNKGNFPGRFSGRQFSNSRSEMNVSTLELGDSALYLCASSLGPTGSYEQYFGPGTRLTVT.

This chain links TRBV3-1 (or the pseudogene TRBV3-2) with TRBJ2-7; maybe TRBD1 (6 bases). The CDR3 has 12 amino acids. Looked up from germline, CDR1 is LGHDT and CDR2 is YNNKEL (reference sequence). Trimming pared 8 bases from V and 2 bases from J, leaving 10 bases between. The CDR3 spells CASRRGPYEQYF. CDR3 bases: TGTGCCAGCCGCAGGGGACCCTACGAGCAGTACTTC.

This clone came up once. The gene calls are TRBV6-5 and TRBJ1-4; 8 bases align to TRBD1. The CDR3 totals 14 residues. CDR1 is MNHEY, CDR2 SVGAGI, per germline. Germline trimming cut 4 bases from V and 8 bases from J; bases unmatched to any gene: 6. CDR3 region: CASSSDRGGEKLFF. The CDR3 nucleotides are TGTGCCAGCAGTTCTGACAGGGGAGGAGAAAAACTGTTTTTT.

V gene TRBV19 combines with J gene TRBJ2-1; TRBD1 agrees at 9 bases. CDR3 length equals 18 residues. Trimming took 1 base from V and 1 from J; bases not matched to a gene: 8. Germline V gives CDR1 LNHDA, CDR2 SQIVND (reference sequence). This CDR3 is CASSIAPQQGASYNEQFF. CDR3 coding DNA: TGTGCCAGTAGTATAGCCCCCCAACAGGGGGCTTCCTACAATGAGCAGTTCTTC.

The chain links TRBV18 to TRBJ1-4; D is perhaps TRBD1 (5 bases). CDR3 length: 16 residues. Germline V gene lookup returns CDR1 KGHSH and CDR2 LQKENI. The V end was cut by 5 bases, the J end by 4 bases, with 17 bases between. The CDR3 nucleotides read TGTGCCAGCTCAGCCAGTGAGGCAGGGCTTAATGAAAAACTGTTTTTT. This translates into CASSASEAGLNEKLFF.

The chain employs TRBV20-1 and TRBJ2-1, with D uncertain. This CDR3 contains 12 residues. CDR1 and CDR2 (germline): DFQATT, SNEGSKA (reference sequence). Trimming took 3 bases from V and 15 from J, leaving 18 bases between them. CDR3 in amino acids: CSASSFEVSMFF. The CDR3 DNA reads TGCAGTGCTAGTTCATTTGAGGTTTCTATGTTCTTC.

The CDR3 here is CATPSGAGPNTEAFF. Here the CDR3 DNA reads TGTGCCACCCCCTCTGGGGCAGGACCGAACACTGAAGCTTTCTTT. The V and J genes are TRBV24-1 and TRBJ1-1, with TRBD1 as a possible D gene (5 bases). V lost 9 bases to trimming and J lost 1 base, with 17 bases between them. This CDR3 is 15 amino acids long. The V gene's germline CDR1 is KGHDR and CDR2 SFDVKD.

The chain joins TRBV4-1 to TRBJ2-1, with a possible D match to TRBD2 (5 bases). The V and J ends lost 1 base and 0 bases respectively, with 13 bases between them. Germline V CDR1 and CDR2: MGHRA, YSYEKL. The CDR3 consists of 17 residues. CDR3 bases: TGCGCCAGCAGCCAAGTAGCGCTAGGATTCTCCTACAATGAGCAGTTCTTC. This translates into CASSQVALGFSYNEQFF.

This rearrangement joins TRBV28 to TRBJ1-2; TRBD1 is a possible D gene (5 bases). Germline-derived CDR1 and CDR2 are MDHEN and SYDVKM. Trimming stripped 3 bases from V and 1 base from J, with 9 bases between. The CDR3 sequence is 14 residues long. The CDR3 DNA is TGTGCCAGCAGTTTCGGTCAGGGTAACTATGGCTACACCTTC. Translation: CASSFGQGNYGYTF.

V usage is TRBV6-1 and J usage is TRBJ2-1, with 9 bases fitting TRBD2. Per the germline V gene, CDR1 is MNHNS and CDR2 is SASEGT. The ends lost 3 bases at V and 8 bases at J; junction bases unmatched: 20. The CDR3 has 19 residues. For the CDR3, the DNA is TGTGCCAGCAGTGAGTGGACTTGCGGGGGGGCAACGGGGCGACATGAGCAGTTCTTC. Translating it yields CASSEWTCGGATGRHEQFF.

This clone was picked up a small number of times. The rearrangement joins TRBV10-3 to TRBJ1-5; possible D gene TRBD1, 6 bases. The CDR3 spans 16 residues. CDR1 is ENHRY, CDR2 SYGVKD, per germline. Trimming took 3 bases from V and 0 from J, leaving 12 bases between them. CDR3 coding DNA: TGTGCCATCAGTGAACAGGGAGGGTCTAGCAATCAGCCCCAGCATTTT. Translation: CAISEQGGSSNQPQHF.

The chain carries TRBV5-1 and TRBJ1-3; D is unclear. Germline CDR1 reads SGHRS; CDR2 reads YFSETQ. This CDR3 comprises 13 residues. Trimming shortened V by 0 bases and J by 6 bases, and 7 bases separated the two germline ends. CDR3 DNA sequence: TGCGCCAGCAGCTTGGACAGATCAAACACCATATATTTT. Translation gives CASSLDRSNTIYF.

This clone showed up many times. V gene TRBV5-3 combines with J gene TRBJ1-1; D not certain. TRBV5-3 is labeled an ORF, and its function is uncertain. The CDR3 length is 16 residues. Trimming shortened V by 1 base and J by 2 bases, and 15 bases separated the two germline ends. The CDR3 DNA follows: TGTGCCAGAAGCTTGTCCGGGAGGAAGGGTAACACTGAAGCTTTCTTT. Encoded protein: CARSLSGRKGNTEAFF.

The J gene is TRBJ1-2, the V gene TRBV3-1 (or the pseudogene TRBV3-2); TRBD1 agrees at 12 bases. CDR1 LGHDT and CDR2 YNNKEL come from the germline V gene (reference sequence). The J segment lost 8 bases and the V segment lost 0 bases, leaving 4 bases of the junction unmatched. The CDR3 covers 15 residues. The DNA of the CDR3 is TGTGCCAGCAGCCAAGATGGGACAGGGGGCCGCGGCTACACCTTC. Translation gives CASSQDGTGGRGYTF.

The V gene is TRBV6-2 or TRBV6-3, the J gene TRBJ1-1; possibly TRBD1 for D (6 bases). The ends were cut back, 3 bases at V and 5 bases at J, with 10 bases in the middle. CDR1 is MNHEY and CDR2 is SVGEGT in the germline V gene. The length of the CDR3 is 13 residues. The CDR3 spells CASSYPGQTEAFF. In nucleotides, the CDR3 is TGTGCCAGCAGTTATCCCGGACAGACTGAAGCTTTCTTT.